This T cell receptor beta chain stems from a study of blood T cell repertoires in COVID-19. Study as a whole: Samples taken during acute and convalescent COVID-19 were collected in the United States, Italy and Spain.

As originally analysed: Nucleated cell number was recorded as an estimate derived from reference gene primer amplification. Clones were sequenced by immunoSEQ multiplex PCR, and TCRdb holds only the in-frame ones, with some missing. D and trimming come from the DNA, and the V and J calls and clone size come from that table. The repertoire has tens of thousands of clones, more than 65% of them found once; the top ten carry 25% to 30%. Trimming left V 8 bases short and J 6 bases short, with 14 bases between. The CDR3 loop spans 12 amino acids. Germline CDR1 is MNHEY and CDR2 is SVGAGI. This TCR came from a human donor in a cohort sampled during active COVID-19. The chain carries TRBV6-5 and TRBJ2-7, with D uncertain. The specimen was peripheral blood. CDR3 residues: CASRDTVGEQYF. CDR3 nucleotides: TGTGCCAGCCGAGACACAGTCGGCGAGCAGTACTTC.